One sample yielded the 11 T cell receptor beta chains listed below, sequenced in a study of identical twins. TCRdb itself ran the 5' RACE reads through MiXCR, one entry per CDR3 protein. The top ten hold around 0.48% of the sample, which has around 530,000 distinct CDR3 sequences, roughly 15% seen once. The same sample was also used in a study of yellow fever vaccine responses in identical twins.

Material for sequencing was CD4+ T cells sorted from blood. These receptors were collected from a woman younger than 30 in good health.

The chain has TRBV20-1 and TRBJ2-2; TRBD2 matches 9 bases. Germline V gene sequence: CDR1 DFQATT, CDR2 SNEGSKA (reference sequence). J gave up 7 bases and V 5 bases, and 14 bases lay outside the gene matches. The CDR3 contains 16 residues. CDR3 sequence (DNA): TGCAGTGCTGGACCCCTAGCGGGGTTGGACGTCGGGGAGCTGTTTTTT. Translated: CSAGPLAGLDVGELFF.

The J gene is TRBJ2-7, the V gene TRBV2; 11 bases match TRBD2. Germline CDR1 and CDR2: SNHLY and FYNNEI. This CDR3 comprises 17 residues. V lost 4 bases to trimming and J lost 3 bases; unmatched junction nucleotides: 11. The CDR3 loop is CASSVLAGGVILYEQYF. Written as DNA, the CDR3 is TGTGCCAGCAGTGTCCTAGCGGGAGGCGTGATCCTCTACGAGCAGTACTTC.

The V gene is TRBV11-3, the J gene TRBJ2-1; the match to TRBD1 covers 7 bases. From germline, CDR1 is SGHNT and CDR2 YENEEA. Trimming cost V 3 bases and J 3 bases; bases outside gene matches: 2. This CDR3 region has 14 residues. The CDR3 region has the DNA TGTGCCAGCAGCTTTCAGGGGGACTACAATGAGCAGTTCTTC. This codes for CASSFQGDYNEQFF.

This clonotype was detected a few times. For the CDR3, the DNA is TGTGCCAGCAGCTTAGCTACAGTCAACACTGAAGCTTTCTTT. Amino acids: CASSLATVNTEAFF. The V gene is TRBV11-2, the J gene TRBJ1-1; D is unclear. The V end lost 1 base, the J end lost 2 bases, and 8 bases lay between the germline ends. The CDR3 runs 14 residues. Germline loops: CDR1 SGHAT, CDR2 FQNNGV.

This clonotype has more than one count but fewer than ten. The CDR3 loop is CASSLADFWGGFNNEQFF. CDR3 sequence (DNA): TGCGCCAGCAGCTTGGCCGATTTTTGGGGGGGCTTTAACAATGAGCAGTTCTTC. The rearrangement uses TRBV5-1 and TRBJ2-1; possible D gene TRBD2, 7 bases. CDR3 length: 18 residues. Looked up from germline, CDR1 is SGHRS and CDR2 is YFSETQ. The V and J ends lost 0 bases and 5 bases respectively, with 21 bases between them. Complete variable domain (other parts from reference TRBV5-1 and TRBJ2-1): KAGVTQTPRYLIKTRGQQVTLSCSPISGHRSVSWYQQTPGQGLQFLFEYFSETQRNKGNFPGRFSGRQFSNSRSEMNVSTLELGDSALYLCASSLADFWGGFNNEQFFGPGTRLTVL.

The chain uses TRBV2 and TRBJ1-2; D remains ambiguous. The CDR3 runs to 15 residues. Germline V gene data show CDR1 as SNHLY and CDR2 as FYNNEI. Trimming took off 2 bases at V and 0 bases at J, with 10 bases between the two ends. The CDR3 reads CASSELIGANYGYTF. The CDR3 bases are TGTGCCAGCAGTGAATTGATAGGAGCTAACTATGGCTACACCTTC.

This clonotype was picked up a small number of times. J is TRBJ1-5 and V is TRBV21-1; the table's D call, TRBD1, has no DNA check behind it. TRBV21-1 represents a pseudogene. This CDR3 contains 16 residues. The CDR3 nucleotides read TGTGCCAGCAGCAAAGCGCACGCCCTTTACAATCAGCCCCAGCATTTT. It codes for CASSKAHALYNQPQHF.

The chain recombines TRBV7-8 with TRBJ2-7; 7 nucleotides agree with TRBD1. V trimming: 2 bases; J trimming: 2 bases; junction bases outside the gene matches: 3. CDR1 is SGHVS, CDR2 FQNEAQ, per germline. This CDR3 region has 14 residues. The CDR3 DNA reads as TGTGCCAGCAGCTTACTGGGGACAGCCTACGAGCAGTACGTC. The encoded protein is CASSLLGTAYEQYV.

This clonotype was seen more than once but under ten times. The rearrangement joins TRBV3-1 to TRBJ1-1; tentative D call: TRBD1 (5 bases). Germline CDR1 reads LGHDT; CDR2 reads YNNKEL (reference sequence). Deletions cut 4 bases from V and 0 bases from J, with 9 bases between. This CDR3 has 14 residues. CDR3 amino acids: CASSRDGVNTEAFF. CDR3 DNA: TGTGCCAGCAGCCGGGACGGAGTGAACACTGAAGCTTTCTTT.

The rearrangement links TRBV19 to TRBJ2-1; TRBD1 might be the D (6 bases). V was cut by 4 bases and J by 7 bases, with 23 bases left in between. The CDR3 runs to 17 residues. The germline CDR1 and CDR2 sequences are LNHDA and SQIVND (reference sequence). CDR3 sequence reads: CASSTPPGTPLGNEQFF. The CDR3 DNA follows: TGTGCCAGTAGTACCCCCCCGGGGACACCACTGGGAAATGAGCAGTTCTTC.

V is TRBV27 and J is TRBJ2-3; D remains ambiguous. The CDR3 contains 14 residues. Looked up from germline, CDR1 is MNHEY and CDR2 is SMNVEV (reference sequence). Trimming pared 5 bases from V and 0 bases from J, leaving 9 bases between. CDR3: CASSISVSTDTQYF. CDR3 bases: TGTGCCAGCAGTATTAGTGTCAGCACAGATACGCAGTATTTT.